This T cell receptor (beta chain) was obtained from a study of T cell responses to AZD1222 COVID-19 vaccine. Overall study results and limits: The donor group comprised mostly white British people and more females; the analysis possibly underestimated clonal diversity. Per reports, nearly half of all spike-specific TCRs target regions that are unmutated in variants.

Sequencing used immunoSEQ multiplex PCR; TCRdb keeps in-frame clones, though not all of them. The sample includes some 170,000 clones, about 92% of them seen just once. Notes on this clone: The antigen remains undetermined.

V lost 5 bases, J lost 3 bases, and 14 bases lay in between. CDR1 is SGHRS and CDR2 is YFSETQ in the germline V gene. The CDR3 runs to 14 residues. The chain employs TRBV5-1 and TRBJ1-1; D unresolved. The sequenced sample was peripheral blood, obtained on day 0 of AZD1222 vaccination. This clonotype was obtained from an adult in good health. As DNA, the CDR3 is TGCGCCAGCAGTTGGGGTGAGAGGGACACTGAAGCTTTCTTT. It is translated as CASSWGERDTEAFF.